One and the same sample provided the 5 T cell receptor beta chains below, sequenced in a study of blood T cell repertoires in COVID-19 (dated by TCRdb to between 2020 and 2021). The method behind the library was the immunoSEQ multiplex PCR assay. This immuneACCESS table, as held by TCRdb, lists in-frame sequences with V and J called but not all clones. Of the missing ones, under half trace to an unresolved V gene in checked studies; the others have no known cause. Counted in this sample were a few hundred thousand clones; roughly 85% of them appeared once. Just over 7% of the sample is in the top ten clones. The specimen sequenced was peripheral blood. These receptors all come from a human donor in a cohort sampled during active COVID-19.

The chain has TRBV6-6 and TRBJ2-7; D is unclear. CDR1 is MNHNY and CDR2 is SVGAGI in the germline V gene (reference sequence). Trimming took 5 bases from V and 5 from J, leaving 7 bases between them. CDR3 length equals 11 residues. CDR3 sequence reads: CASSRFDEQYF. DNA for the CDR3: TGTGCCAGCAGTAGATTCGACGAGCAGTACTTC.

The chain recombines TRBV19 with TRBJ2-7; possible D gene TRBD1, 5 bases. The CDR3 consists of 16 residues. The germline V gene encodes CDR1 LNHDA and CDR2 SQIVND (reference sequence). V gave up 3 bases and J gave up 0 bases, with 15 bases separating them. Here the CDR3 reads CASSMGFTGFSYEQYF. DNA for the CDR3: TGTGCCAGTAGTATGGGGTTTACAGGCTTCTCCTACGAGCAGTACTTC.

The chain is built from TRBV6-6 and TRBJ2-7, with no clear D. The CDR3 length is 12 residues. Looked up from germline, CDR1 is MNHNY and CDR2 is SVGAGI (reference sequence). The germline V and J ends were trimmed by 11 bases and 0 bases, with 11 bases remaining between them. CDR3 region: CASGPASYEQYF. The DNA for the CDR3 is TGTGCCTCGGGTCCTGCCTCCTACGAGCAGTACTTC.

DNA of the CDR3: TGTGCCAGCAGTACCGGTTTGGGGGGAGCAGGGGAAGCTTTCTTT. This translates into CASSTGLGGAGEAFF. V usage is TRBV2 and J usage is TRBJ1-1, with D possibly TRBD1 on 5 matching bases. The CDR3 is 15 residues long. Germline CDR1 is SNHLY and CDR2 is FYNNEI. Trimming left V 5 bases short and J 8 bases short, with 21 bases between.

The genes are TRBV10-3 and TRBJ1-1; TRBD1 aligns across 8 bases. This CDR3 spans 14 amino acids. Germline assignment: CDR1 ENHRY and CDR2 SYGVKD. After removal of 4 bases from V and 1 base from J, the junction contained 2 bases not matched to a gene. The CDR3 loop reads CAISGQGANTEAFF. In DNA form, the CDR3 reads TGTGCCATCAGTGGTCAGGGGGCGAACACTGAAGCTTTCTTT.